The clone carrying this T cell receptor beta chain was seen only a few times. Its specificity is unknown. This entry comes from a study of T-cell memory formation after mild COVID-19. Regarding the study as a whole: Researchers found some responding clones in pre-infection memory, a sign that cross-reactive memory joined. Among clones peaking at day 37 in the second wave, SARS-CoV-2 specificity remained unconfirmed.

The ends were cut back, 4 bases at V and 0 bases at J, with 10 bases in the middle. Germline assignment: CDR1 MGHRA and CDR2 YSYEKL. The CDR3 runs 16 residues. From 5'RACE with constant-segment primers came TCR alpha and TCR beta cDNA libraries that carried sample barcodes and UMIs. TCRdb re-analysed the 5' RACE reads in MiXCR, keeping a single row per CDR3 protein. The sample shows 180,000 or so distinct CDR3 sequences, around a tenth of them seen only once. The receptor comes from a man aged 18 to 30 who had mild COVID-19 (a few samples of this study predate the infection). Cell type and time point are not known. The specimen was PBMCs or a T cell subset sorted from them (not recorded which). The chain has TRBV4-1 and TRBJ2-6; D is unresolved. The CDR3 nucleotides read TGCGCCAGCAGCCGCTCGACTGTCTCTGGGGCCAACGTCCTGACTTTC. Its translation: CASSRSTVSGANVLTF.